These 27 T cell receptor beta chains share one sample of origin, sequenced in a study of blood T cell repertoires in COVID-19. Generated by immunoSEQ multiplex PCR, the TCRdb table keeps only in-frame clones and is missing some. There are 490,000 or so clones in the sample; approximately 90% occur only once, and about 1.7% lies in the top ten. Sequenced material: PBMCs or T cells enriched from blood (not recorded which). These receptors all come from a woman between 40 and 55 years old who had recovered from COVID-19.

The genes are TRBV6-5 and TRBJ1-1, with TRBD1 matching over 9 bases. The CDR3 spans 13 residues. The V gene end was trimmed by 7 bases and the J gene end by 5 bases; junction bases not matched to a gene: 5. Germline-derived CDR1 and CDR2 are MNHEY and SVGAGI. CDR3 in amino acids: CASINRGRTEAFF. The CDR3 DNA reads TGTGCCAGCATTAACAGGGGGCGGACTGAAGCTTTCTTT.

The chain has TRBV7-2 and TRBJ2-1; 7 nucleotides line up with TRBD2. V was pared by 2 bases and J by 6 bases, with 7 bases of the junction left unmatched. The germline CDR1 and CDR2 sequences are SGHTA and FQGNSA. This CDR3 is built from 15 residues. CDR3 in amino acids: CASSLRAGVPNEQFF. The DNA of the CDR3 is TGTGCCAGCAGCTTACGGGCGGGAGTCCCCAATGAGCAGTTCTTC.

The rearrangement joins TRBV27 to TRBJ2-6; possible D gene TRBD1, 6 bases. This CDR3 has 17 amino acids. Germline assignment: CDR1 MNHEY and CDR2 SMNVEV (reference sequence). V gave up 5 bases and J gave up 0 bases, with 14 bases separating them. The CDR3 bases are TGTGCCAGCAGTCCCATGGACAGTTCCTCTGGGGCCAACGTCCTGACTTTC. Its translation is CASSPMDSSSGANVLTF.

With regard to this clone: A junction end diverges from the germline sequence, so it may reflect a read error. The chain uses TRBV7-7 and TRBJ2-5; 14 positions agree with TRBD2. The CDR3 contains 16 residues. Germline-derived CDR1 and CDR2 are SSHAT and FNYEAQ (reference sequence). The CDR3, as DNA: TGTGCTAGCAGCGAGACTAGCGGGAGGGTTGGGGAGACCCAGTACTTC. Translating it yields CASSETSGRVGETQYF.

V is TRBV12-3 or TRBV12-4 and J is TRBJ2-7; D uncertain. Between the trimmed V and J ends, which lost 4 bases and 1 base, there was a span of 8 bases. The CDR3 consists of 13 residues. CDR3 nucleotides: TGTGCCAGCAGTTCATCCAGATCCTACGAGCAGTACTTC. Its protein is CASSSSRSYEQYF.

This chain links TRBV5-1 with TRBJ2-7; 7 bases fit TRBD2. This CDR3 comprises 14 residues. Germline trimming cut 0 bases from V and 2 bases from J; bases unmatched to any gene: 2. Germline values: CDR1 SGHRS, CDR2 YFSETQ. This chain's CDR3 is CASSLAGLPYEQYF. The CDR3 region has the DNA TGCGCCAGCAGCTTGGCGGGACTACCCTACGAGCAGTACTTC.

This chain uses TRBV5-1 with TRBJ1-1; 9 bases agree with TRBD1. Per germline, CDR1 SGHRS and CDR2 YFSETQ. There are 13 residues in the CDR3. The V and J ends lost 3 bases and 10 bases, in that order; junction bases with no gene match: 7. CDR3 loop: CASSSNYRGLAFF. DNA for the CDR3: TGCGCCAGCAGCTCCAATTACAGGGGGCTAGCTTTCTTT.

This CDR3 is CASRANTGTYEQYF. CDR3 nucleotides: TGCGCCAGCAGGGCAAATACAGGGACCTACGAGCAGTACTTC. The chain employs TRBV5-1 and TRBJ2-7; weak D call: TRBD1 (6 bases). V was shortened by 5 bases and J by 2 bases, with 14 bases between the two germline ends. Per the germline V gene, CDR1 is SGHRS and CDR2 is YFSETQ. There are 14 residues in the CDR3.

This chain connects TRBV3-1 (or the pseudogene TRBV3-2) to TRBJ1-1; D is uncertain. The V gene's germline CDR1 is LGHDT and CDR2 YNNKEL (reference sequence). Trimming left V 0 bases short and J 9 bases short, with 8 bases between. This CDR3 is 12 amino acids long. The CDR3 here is CASSQEAGKAFF. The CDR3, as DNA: TGTGCCAGCAGCCAAGAGGCAGGAAAAGCTTTCTTT.

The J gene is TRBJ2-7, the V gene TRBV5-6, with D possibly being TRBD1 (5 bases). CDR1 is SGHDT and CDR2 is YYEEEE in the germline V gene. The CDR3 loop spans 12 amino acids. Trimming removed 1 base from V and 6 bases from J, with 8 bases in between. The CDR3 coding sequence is TGTGCCAGCAGCTTGCAAGGGGTCGAGCAGTACTTC. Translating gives CASSLQGVEQYF.

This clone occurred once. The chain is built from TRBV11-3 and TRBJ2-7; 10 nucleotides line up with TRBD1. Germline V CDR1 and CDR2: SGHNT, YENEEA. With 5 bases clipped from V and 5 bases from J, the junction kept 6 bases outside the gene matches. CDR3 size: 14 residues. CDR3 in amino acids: CASSPSGTGDEQYF. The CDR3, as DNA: TGTGCCAGCAGCCCATCCGGGACAGGGGACGAGCAGTACTTC.

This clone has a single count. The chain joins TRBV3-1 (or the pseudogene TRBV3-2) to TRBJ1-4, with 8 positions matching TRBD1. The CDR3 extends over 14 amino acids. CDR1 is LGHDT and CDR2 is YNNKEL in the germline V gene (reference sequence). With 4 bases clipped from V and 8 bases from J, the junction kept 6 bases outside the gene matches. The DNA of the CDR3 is TGTGCCAGCAGCCCCCCAGGGGGCGGGGAAAAACTGTTTTTT. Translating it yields CASSPPGGGEKLFF.

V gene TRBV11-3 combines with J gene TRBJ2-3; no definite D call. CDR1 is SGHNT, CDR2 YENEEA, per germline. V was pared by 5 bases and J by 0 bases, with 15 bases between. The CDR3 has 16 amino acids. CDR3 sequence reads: CASSPRRTGSTDTQYF. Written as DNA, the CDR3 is TGTGCCAGCAGCCCCCGGCGCACCGGGAGCACAGATACGCAGTATTTT.

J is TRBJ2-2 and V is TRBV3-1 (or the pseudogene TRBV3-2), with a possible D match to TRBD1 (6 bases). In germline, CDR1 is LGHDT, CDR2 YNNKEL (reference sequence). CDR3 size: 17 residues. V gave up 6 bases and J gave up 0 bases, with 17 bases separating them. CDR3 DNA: TGTGCCAGCAGGGTAAAACCGGACAGTACGAACACCGGGGAGCTGTTTTTT. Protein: CASRVKPDSTNTGELFF.

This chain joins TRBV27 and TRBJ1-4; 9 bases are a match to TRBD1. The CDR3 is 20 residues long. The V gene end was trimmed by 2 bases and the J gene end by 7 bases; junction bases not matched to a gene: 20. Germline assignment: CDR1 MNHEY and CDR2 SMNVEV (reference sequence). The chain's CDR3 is CASSLKGTGFWRSRGEKLFF. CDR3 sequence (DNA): TGTGCCAGCAGTTTAAAAGGGACAGGGTTTTGGAGGTCGAGAGGTGAAAAACTGTTTTTT.

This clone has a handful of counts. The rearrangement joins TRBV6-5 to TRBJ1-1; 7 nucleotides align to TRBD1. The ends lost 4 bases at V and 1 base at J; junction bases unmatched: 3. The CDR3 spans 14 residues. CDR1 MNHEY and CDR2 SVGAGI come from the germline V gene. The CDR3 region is CASSSRQGNTEAFF. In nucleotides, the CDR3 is TGTGCCAGCAGTTCAAGACAGGGGAACACTGAAGCTTTCTTT.

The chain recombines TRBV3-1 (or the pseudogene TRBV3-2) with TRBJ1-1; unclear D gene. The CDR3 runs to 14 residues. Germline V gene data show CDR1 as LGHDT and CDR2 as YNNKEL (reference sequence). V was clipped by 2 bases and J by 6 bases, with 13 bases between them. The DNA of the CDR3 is TGTGCCAGCAGCCAAATGATTGAGAGCGCTGAAGCTTTCTTT. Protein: CASSQMIESAEAFF.

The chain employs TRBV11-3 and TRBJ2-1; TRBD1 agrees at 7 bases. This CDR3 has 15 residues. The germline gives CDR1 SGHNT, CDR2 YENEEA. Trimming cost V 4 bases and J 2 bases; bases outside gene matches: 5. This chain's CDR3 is CASSSRGQPYNEQFF. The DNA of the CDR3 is TGTGCCAGCAGCTCCCGGGGACAGCCCTACAATGAGCAGTTCTTC. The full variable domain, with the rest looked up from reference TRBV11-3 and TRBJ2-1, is EAGVVQSPRYKIIEKKQPVAFWCNPISGHNTLYWYLQNLGQGPELLIRYENEEAVDDSQLPKDRFSAERLKGVDSTLKIQPAELGDSAVYLCASSSRGQPYNEQFFGPGTRLTVL.

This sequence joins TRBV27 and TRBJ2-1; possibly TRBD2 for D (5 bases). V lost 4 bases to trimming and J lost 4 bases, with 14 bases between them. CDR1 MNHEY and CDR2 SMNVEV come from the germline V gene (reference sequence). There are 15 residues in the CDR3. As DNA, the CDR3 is TGTGCCAGCAGTTATTGGGTGGGAGAATACAATGAGCAGTTCTTC. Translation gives CASSYWVGEYNEQFF.

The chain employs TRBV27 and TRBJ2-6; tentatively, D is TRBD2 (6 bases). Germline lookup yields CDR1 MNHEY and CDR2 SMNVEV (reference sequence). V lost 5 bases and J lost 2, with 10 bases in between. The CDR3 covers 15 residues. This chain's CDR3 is CASSTTGAGANVLTF. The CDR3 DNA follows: TGTGCCAGCAGTACCACGGGAGCTGGGGCCAACGTCCTGACTTTC.

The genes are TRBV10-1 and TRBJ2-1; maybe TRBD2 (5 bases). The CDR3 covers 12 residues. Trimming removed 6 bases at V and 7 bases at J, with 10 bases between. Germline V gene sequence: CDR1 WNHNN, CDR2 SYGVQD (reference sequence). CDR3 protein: CASRLARNEQFF. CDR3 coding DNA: TGCGCCAGCAGGTTAGCGCGTAATGAGCAGTTCTTC.

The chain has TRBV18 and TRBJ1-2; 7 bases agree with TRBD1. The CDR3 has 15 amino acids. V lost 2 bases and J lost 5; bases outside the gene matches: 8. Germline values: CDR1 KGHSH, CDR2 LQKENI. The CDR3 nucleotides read TGTGCCAGCTCACCATACCGGGACAGAGATTATGGCTACACCTTC. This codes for CASSPYRDRDYGYTF.

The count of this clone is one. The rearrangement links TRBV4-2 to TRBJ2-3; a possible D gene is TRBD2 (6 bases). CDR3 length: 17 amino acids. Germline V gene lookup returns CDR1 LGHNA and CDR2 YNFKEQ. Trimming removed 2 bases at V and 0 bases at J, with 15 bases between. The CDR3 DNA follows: TGTGCCAGCAGCCAACTGCGGCTAGCGTTAAGCACAGATACGCAGTATTTT. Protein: CASSQLRLALSTDTQYF.

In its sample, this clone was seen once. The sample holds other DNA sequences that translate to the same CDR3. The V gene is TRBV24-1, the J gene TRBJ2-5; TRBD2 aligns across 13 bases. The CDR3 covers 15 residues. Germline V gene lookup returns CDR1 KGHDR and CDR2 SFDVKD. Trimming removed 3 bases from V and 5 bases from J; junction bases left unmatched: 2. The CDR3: CATSDPTSGRETQYF. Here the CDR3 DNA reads TGTGCCACCAGTGATCCGACTAGCGGGAGGGAGACCCAGTACTTC.

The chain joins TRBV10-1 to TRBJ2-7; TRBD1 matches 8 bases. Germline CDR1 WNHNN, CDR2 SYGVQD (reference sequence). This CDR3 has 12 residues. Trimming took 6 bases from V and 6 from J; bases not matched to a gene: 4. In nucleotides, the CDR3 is TGCGCCAGCAGAGGACAGGGAGTCGAGCAGTACTTC. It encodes CASRGQGVEQYF.

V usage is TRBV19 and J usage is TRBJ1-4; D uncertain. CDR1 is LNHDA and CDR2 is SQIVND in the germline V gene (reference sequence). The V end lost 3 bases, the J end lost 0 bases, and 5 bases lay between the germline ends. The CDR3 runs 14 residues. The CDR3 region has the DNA TGTGCCAGTAGTATTGTCGCAACTAATGAAAAACTGTTTTTT. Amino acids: CASSIVATNEKLFF.

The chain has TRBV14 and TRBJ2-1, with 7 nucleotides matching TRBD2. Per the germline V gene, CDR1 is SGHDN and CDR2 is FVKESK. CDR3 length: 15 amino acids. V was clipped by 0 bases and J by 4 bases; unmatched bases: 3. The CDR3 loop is CASSQDQRGYNEQFF. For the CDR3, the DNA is TGTGCCAGCAGCCAAGACCAGCGGGGATACAATGAGCAGTTCTTC.